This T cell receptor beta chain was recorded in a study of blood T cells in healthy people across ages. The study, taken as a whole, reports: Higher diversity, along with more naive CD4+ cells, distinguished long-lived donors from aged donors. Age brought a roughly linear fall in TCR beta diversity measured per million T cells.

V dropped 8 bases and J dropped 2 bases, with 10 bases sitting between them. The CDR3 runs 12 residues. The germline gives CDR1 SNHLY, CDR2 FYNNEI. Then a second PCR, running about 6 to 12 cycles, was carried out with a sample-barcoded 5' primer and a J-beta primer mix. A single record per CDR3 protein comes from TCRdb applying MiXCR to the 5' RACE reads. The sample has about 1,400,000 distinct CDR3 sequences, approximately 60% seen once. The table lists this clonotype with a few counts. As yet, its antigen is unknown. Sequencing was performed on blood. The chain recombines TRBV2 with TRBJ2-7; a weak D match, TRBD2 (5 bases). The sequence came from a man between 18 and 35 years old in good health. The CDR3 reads CASAGFAYEQYF. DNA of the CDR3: TGTGCCAGCGCGGGTTTCGCCTACGAGCAGTACTTC.